A single T cell receptor beta chain is shown here with its context. The target antigen is unknown. These data belong to a study of beta chain features in type 1 diabetes. Study conclusions and caveats: Possibly, sequencing cDNA over-represented cells that had high TCR expression levels. People with Type 1 diabetes carried modestly yet significantly shorter TCRB CDR3s in all four CD4+ subsets. HLA influence on TCRB rearrangement stayed unresolved here.

The CDR3 extends over 14 amino acids. Germline V gene sequence: CDR1 LNHDA, CDR2 SQIVND (reference sequence). Losses at the gene ends were 7 bases for V and 2 bases for J; bases not matched to a gene: 6. Naive, central memory, regulatory and stem cell-like memory cells within the CD4+ compartment were sorted using CD45RO/CCR7/CD25/CD127/CD95/CD27. Isolated RNA was reverse transcribed in full, so expressed TCRB transcripts were sequenced. TCRdb keeps only in-frame clones here, not all; method: immunoSEQ multiplex PCR. The table shows roughly 340,000 clones, with about 12% occurring only once. The sequence came from a woman under 30 with type 1 diabetes. The sequencing sample was made of naive CD4+ T cells from blood. This chain joins TRBV19 and TRBJ1-2; 8 bases match TRBD1. CDR3: CASNSRDRNYGYTF. CDR3 nucleotide sequence: TGTGCCAGTAATAGCAGGGACAGGAACTATGGCTACACCTTC.